These 10 T cell receptor beta chains were sequenced from one sample in a study of response to subunit inactivated influenza vaccine. TCRdb reprocessed the RT-PCR reads via MiXCR and lists one record per CDR3 protein. The sample holds 500,000 to 550,000 distinct CDR3 sequences, around 21% seen once. The sample was also linked to a second study, of T cells expressing NK-cell markers. This second report adds: It was by 5'RACE template switching with UMIs that TCR beta cDNA was made.

This material consisted of CD4+ T cells sorted from PBMCs, taken 11 to 12 days after vaccination. The receptors here all came from a man in his fifties who received an inactivated influenza vaccine.

This clonotype occurred a few times. The chain uses TRBV20-1 and TRBJ2-2, with TRBD2 matching 9 bases. In germline, CDR1 is DFQATT, CDR2 SNEGSKA (reference sequence). There are 15 residues in the CDR3. V lost 5 bases to trimming and J lost 4 bases; unmatched junction nucleotides: 8. CDR3 in DNA: TGCAGTGCTCCTTTTAGCGGGAGTGGCACCGGGGAGCTGTTTTTT. It yields the protein CSAPFSGSGTGELFF.

This clonotype was counted many times. V gene TRBV21-1 combines with J gene TRBJ2-5. TRBV21-1 is flagged as a pseudogene. CDR3 length: 12 amino acids. The CDR3 DNA reads as TGTGCCAGCAGCAAGAAGAAGACACCCTGGTACTTC. Residues: CASSKKKTPWYF.

V and J are TRBV30 and TRBJ2-1; TRBD2 might be the D (6 bases). This CDR3 region has 13 residues. V lost 2 bases and J 15 bases, leaving 20 bases between the germline ends. Germline V CDR1 and CDR2: GTSNPN, SVGIG (reference sequence). The CDR3 is CAWSLDRANGGFF. The DNA for the CDR3 is TGTGCCTGGAGTCTGGATCGGGCCAACGGGGGGTTCTTC.

There are a few counts of this clonotype. The chain couples TRBV12-3 or TRBV12-4 to TRBJ2-2, with D perhaps being TRBD1 or TRBD2 (6 bases each). The V and J ends lost 7 bases and 4 bases respectively, with 16 bases between them. The CDR3 loop spans 15 amino acids. The CDR3 loop reads CASNVRGRGTGELFF. CDR3 nucleotide sequence: TGTGCCAGCAACGTACGGGGGCGGGGCACCGGGGAGCTGTTTTTT.

The rearrangement uses TRBV29-1 and TRBJ2-1, with TRBD1 matching over 7 bases. This CDR3 region has 13 residues. Germline CDR1 SQVTM, CDR2 ANQGSEA. J gave up 7 bases and V 4 bases, and 7 bases lay outside the gene matches. In DNA, the CDR3 is TGCAGCGTTGGCGAGGGGGCTTTTAATGAGCAGTTCTTC. Translation: CSVGEGAFNEQFF.

The gene calls are TRBV6-5 and TRBJ2-1; 9 nucleotides align to TRBD1. V gave up 4 bases and J gave up 6 bases; unmatched junction bases: 7. Germline lookup yields CDR1 MNHEY and CDR2 SVGAGI. The CDR3 sequence is 15 residues long. CDR3 region: CASSSQGALANEQFF. CDR3 bases: TGTGCCAGCAGTTCACAGGGGGCCCTAGCCAATGAGCAGTTCTTC.

This rearrangement joins TRBV27 to TRBJ2-7, with 10 bases fitting TRBD1. Germline CDR1 MNHEY, CDR2 SMNVEV (reference sequence). The CDR3 loop spans 13 amino acids. V was clipped by 4 bases and J by 6 bases; unmatched bases: 3. The CDR3 DNA follows: TGTGCCAGCAGTTCCCGGACAGGGGGCGAGCAGTACTTC. Residues: CASSSRTGGEQYF.

This chain joins TRBV5-6 and TRBJ2-5; possible D gene TRBD1, 5 bases. V lost 4 bases and J 0 bases, leaving 10 bases between the germline ends. From germline, CDR1 is SGHDT and CDR2 YYEEEE. The CDR3 runs to 14 residues. CDR3 sequence (DNA): TGTGCCAGCAGCAAGCAGGGATACCAAGAGACCCAGTACTTC. The encoded protein is CASSKQGYQETQYF.

The chain's CDR3 is CASSQERGHAAGTDTQYF. The CDR3 DNA is TGCGCCAGCAGCCAAGAACGAGGACACGCGGCGGGCACAGATACGCAGTATTTT. The J gene is TRBJ2-3, the V gene TRBV4-3; possible D gene TRBD1, 5 bases. Trimming cost V 0 bases and J 1 base, with 17 bases left between them. Germline V gene lookup returns CDR1 LGHNA and CDR2 YSLEER. The CDR3 loop spans 18 amino acids.

This clonotype was picked up many times. The chain joins TRBV20-1 to TRBJ2-2, with D possibly being TRBD1 (5 bases). CDR1 is DFQATT and CDR2 is SNEGSKA in the germline V gene (reference sequence). The CDR3 spans 13 residues. V dropped 4 bases and J dropped 7 bases, with 13 bases sitting between them. The CDR3: CSAISRAGGELFF. Written as DNA, the CDR3 is TGCAGTGCTATAAGCAGGGCCGGCGGGGAGCTGTTTTTT.